The next 6 T cell receptor beta chains were all read from a single sample in a study of blood T cell repertoires in COVID-19. TCRdb's copy holds only in-frame clones and misses some; the assay was immunoSEQ multiplex PCR. Among around 200,000 clones listed, about nine tenths were seen once. Source material: PBMCs or T cells enriched from blood (not recorded which). Every receptor here comes from a man aged 25 to 40 who had recovered from COVID-19.

V is TRBV24-1 and J is TRBJ2-1; a weak D match, TRBD1 (5 bases). CDR3 size: 15 residues. The germline V gene has CDR1 KGHDR and CDR2 SFDVKD. Trimming left V 2 bases short and J 0 bases short, with 7 bases between. The CDR3 coding sequence is TGTGCCACCAGTGATTCCAGGGCCTCCTACAATGAGCAGTTCTTC. It specifies CATSDSRASYNEQFF.

The CDR3 DNA is TGTGCCAGCACCCGAACAGGGGGCGGCTATGGCTACACCTTC. This encodes CASTRTGGGYGYTF. The chain joins TRBV6-5 to TRBJ1-2; 9 nucleotides align to TRBD1. With V trimmed by 7 bases and J by 4 bases, 7 bases remained unmatched. This CDR3 contains 14 residues. Germline V lookup: CDR1 MNHEY, CDR2 SVGAGI.

J is TRBJ1-4 and V is TRBV6-5; 8 bases match TRBD1. This CDR3 contains 13 residues. The V gene's germline CDR1 is MNHEY and CDR2 SVGAGI. The trim removed 8 bases at V and 5 bases at J, leaving 4 bases unmatched. The CDR3 sequence: CASRDRLNEKLFF. CDR3 bases: TGTGCCAGCCGGGACAGGTTAAATGAAAAACTGTTTTTT.

The V and J genes are TRBV7-2 and TRBJ2-5, with 8 bases fitting TRBD1. V dropped 5 bases and J dropped 5; count of bases not matched to a gene: 10. The CDR3 is 15 residues long. CDR1 is SGHTA and CDR2 is FQGNSA in the germline V gene. The CDR3 is CASSLRTGNGETQYF. CDR3 nucleotide sequence: TGTGCCAGCAGCCTCAGGACAGGGAACGGGGAGACCCAGTACTTC.

This chain joins TRBV24-1 and TRBJ2-5, with 9 bases that match TRBD1. Germline values: CDR1 KGHDR, CDR2 SFDVKD. The J segment lost 4 bases and the V segment lost 2 bases, leaving 7 bases of the junction unmatched. The CDR3 runs to 16 residues. CDR3 residues: CATSDWGTGRRETQYF. The CDR3 nucleotides read TGTGCCACCAGTGATTGGGGGACAGGGAGGCGAGAGACCCAGTACTTC.

The chain joins TRBV24-1 to TRBJ1-5; D is uncertain. Germline CDR1 is KGHDR and CDR2 is SFDVKD. The CDR3 covers 16 residues. V lost 3 bases, J lost 0 bases, and 11 bases lay in between. The CDR3, as DNA: TGTGCCACCAGTGATCCACGGGGAGATAGCAATCAGCCCCAGCATTTT. Protein: CATSDPRGDSNQPQHF.